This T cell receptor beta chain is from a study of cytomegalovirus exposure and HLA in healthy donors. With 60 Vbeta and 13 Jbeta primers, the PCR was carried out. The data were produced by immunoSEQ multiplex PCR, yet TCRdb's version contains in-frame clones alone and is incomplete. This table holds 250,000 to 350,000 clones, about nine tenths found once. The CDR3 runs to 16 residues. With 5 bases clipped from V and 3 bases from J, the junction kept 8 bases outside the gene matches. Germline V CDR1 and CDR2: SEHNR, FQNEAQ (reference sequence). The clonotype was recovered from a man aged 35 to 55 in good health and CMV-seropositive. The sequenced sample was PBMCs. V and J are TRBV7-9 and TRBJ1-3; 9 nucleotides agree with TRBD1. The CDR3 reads CASSPTGGWIGNTIYF. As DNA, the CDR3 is TGTGCCAGCAGCCCGACAGGGGGGTGGATTGGAAACACCATATATTTT.